The clone carrying this T cell receptor (beta chain) was found many times. This record comes from a study of T cells in Graves' hyperthyroidism and ophthalmopathy. Germline V gene lookup returns CDR1 SGHTA and CDR2 FQGNSA. The CDR3 has 14 residues. With V trimmed by 6 bases and J by 5 bases, 8 bases remained unmatched. RNA transcripts gave rise to amplified TCR beta CDR3 regions. The HTBI primer set served for first-round RT-PCR of the TCR CDR3. TCRdb used MiXCR to reprocess the multiplex PCR reads, holding one entry per CDR3 protein. The sample lists 700,000 to 850,000 distinct CDR3 sequences; about 35% were seen once.

The sequence was obtained from a woman aged 40 to 50 with Graves' hyperthyroidism. J is TRBJ1-2 and V is TRBV7-2; 8 nucleotides match TRBD1. Sequencing was performed on blood. The CDR3 nucleotides read TGTGCCAGCAGACGAGACAGGGGCACGTATGGCTACACCTTC. Protein product: CASRRDRGTYGYTF.